This TCR beta chain was sequenced for a study of T cells in Graves' hyperthyroidism and ophthalmopathy. Study summary: Blood was drawn when the patient was first diagnosed and still untreated.

The J segment lost 4 bases and the V segment lost 2 bases, leaving 8 bases of the junction unmatched. The CDR3 totals 15 residues. Germline V gene lookup returns CDR1 SNHLY and CDR2 FYNNEI. Thyroid ultrasound and orbital computed tomography, with clinical symptoms and serum thyroxine and TRAb, informed diagnoses. Regions amplified from RNA transcripts were the TCR beta CDR3 regions. Carried out on the TCR CDR3, a first-round RT-PCR used the HTBI primer set. TCRdb itself ran the multiplex PCR reads through MiXCR, one entry per CDR3 protein. The sample records around 190,000 distinct CDR3 sequences, about a sixth being singletons.

The sample taken for sequencing was blood. The J gene is TRBJ2-7, the V gene TRBV2; 7 bases are shared with TRBD2. This receptor was taken from a woman aged 45-60 years with Graves' hyperthyroidism. The CDR3 sequence: CASSESAGAQYEQYF. DNA for the CDR3: TGTGCCAGCAGTGAATCGGCGGGAGCGCAATACGAGCAGTACTTC.